This passage covers 27 T cell receptor beta chains from one sample sequenced in a study of neurological immune-mediated disorders. In TCRdb, the 5' RACE reads were re-called with MiXCR into one record per CDR3 protein. Among about 20,000 distinct CDR3 sequences listed, 15% were seen once. Sequencing was performed on PBMCs. The receptors were gathered from a female donor with HTLV-1-associated myelopathy (HAM/TSP).

This clonotype was counted at least ten times. The V call is TRBV11-3, the J call TRBJ2-7; no firm D call. Deletions cut 0 bases from V and 3 bases from J, with 15 bases between. CDR1 and CDR2 from the germline V gene are SGHNT and YENEEA. This CDR3 comprises 16 residues. CDR3 residues: CASSLERTPTRYEQYF. The CDR3 nucleotides are TGTGCCAGCAGCTTAGAAAGGACCCCAACCCGCTACGAGCAGTACTTC.

This clonotype was seen many times. The gene calls are TRBV6-5 and TRBJ1-4, with 10 bases lining up with TRBD1. The J segment lost 7 bases and the V segment lost 3 bases, leaving 8 bases of the junction unmatched. In germline, CDR1 is MNHEY, CDR2 SVGAGI. CDR3 length: 16 residues. CDR3 sequence: CASSYSPGTGAEKLFF. The CDR3 bases are TGTGCCAGCAGTTATTCCCCCGGGACAGGGGCTGAAAAACTGTTTTTT.

This clonotype showed up many times. This chain connects TRBV7-9 to TRBJ2-7, with TRBD2 matching 11 bases. Germline V lookup: CDR1 SEHNR, CDR2 FQNEAQ (reference sequence). This CDR3 is built from 14 residues. The V segment lost 5 bases and the J segment 2 bases; nucleotides outside the gene matches: 2. CDR3 bases: TGTGCCAGCAGCCAGGGACTAGCGGCCTACGAGCAGTACTTC. Its translation is CASSQGLAAYEQYF.

This clonotype was seen many times. The chain has TRBV20-1 and TRBJ2-1, with D possibly called TRBD1 or TRBD2 (6 bases each). Trimming removed 1 base from V and 0 bases from J, with 16 bases in between. The CDR3 runs to 17 residues. CDR1 is DFQATT and CDR2 is SNEGSKA in the germline V gene (reference sequence). The CDR3 region is CSARAPDGGGSYNEQFF. CDR3 DNA: TGCAGTGCTAGAGCGCCCGATGGAGGGGGCTCCTACAATGAGCAGTTCTTC.

This clonotype showed up many times. J is TRBJ2-6 and V is TRBV6-5, with D perhaps TRBD1 or TRBD2 (5 bases each). Per germline, CDR1 MNHEY and CDR2 SVGAGI. This CDR3 has 15 amino acids. V was pared by 8 bases and J by 4 bases, with 15 bases between. CDR3 in amino acids: CASGGTGVGANVLTF. The CDR3 nucleotides are TGTGCCAGCGGGGGAACAGGTGTAGGGGCCAACGTCCTGACTTTC.

V is TRBV27 and J is TRBJ2-1; the match to TRBD1 covers 9 bases. Near its end, the DNA agrees better with TRBJ2-7, so the J call may be wrong. Germline V lookup: CDR1 MNHEY, CDR2 SMNVEV (reference sequence). The CDR3 covers 14 residues. CDR3 protein: CASSPGQGPTAQYF. The CDR3 coding sequence is TGTGCCAGCAGTCCTGGACAGGGGCCGACCGCGCAGTACTTC.

In its sample, this clonotype was seen many times. The chain combines TRBV29-1 with TRBJ2-1; the match to TRBD2 covers 9 bases. Trimming took 4 bases from V and 9 from J; bases not matched to a gene: 7. CDR3 size: 13 residues. Germline V CDR1 and CDR2: SQVTM, ANQGSEA. CDR3 in amino acids: CSVVAGGRGEQFF. The CDR3 bases are TGCAGCGTTGTTGCGGGAGGGCGGGGTGAGCAGTTCTTC.

CDR3 amino acids: CASSLAARTYEQYF. The CDR3 DNA follows: TGTGCCAGCAGTTTAGCGGCCAGAACCTACGAGCAGTACTTC. V usage is TRBV12-3 or TRBV12-4 and J usage is TRBJ2-7; D remains ambiguous. The CDR3 is 14 residues long. V dropped 0 bases and J dropped 2 bases, with 8 bases sitting between them.

In its sample, this clonotype was seen many times. The V gene is TRBV15, the J gene TRBJ2-7; TRBD2 matches at 13 bases. The V gene end was trimmed by 4 bases and the J gene end by 3 bases; junction bases not matched to a gene: 6. Germline V gene data show CDR1 as LNHNV and CDR2 as YYDKDF (reference sequence). The CDR3 spans 16 residues. The CDR3 loop is CATSTGGTSGNYEQYF. The CDR3 nucleotides read TGTGCCACCAGCACCGGCGGGACTAGCGGGAACTACGAGCAGTACTTC.

This clonotype rates as medium-sized. The chain recombines TRBV27 with TRBJ1-1; 7 positions agree with TRBD1. Germline V CDR1 and CDR2: MNHEY, SMNVEV (reference sequence). After removal of 3 bases from V and 7 bases from J, the junction contained 8 bases not matched to a gene. This CDR3 comprises 14 residues. In DNA form, the CDR3 reads TGTGCCAGCAGTTTCCATGACAGGGATGGTGAAGCTTTCTTT. Translated, it gives CASSFHDRDGEAFF.

This clonotype appeared many times. The rearrangement uses TRBV7-6 and TRBJ2-3, with D possibly matching TRBD2 (6 bases). Germline loops: CDR1 SGHVS, CDR2 FNYEAQ. Trimming shortened V by 0 bases and J by 6 bases, and 10 bases separated the two germline ends. The CDR3 sequence is 14 residues long. The CDR3 DNA follows: TGTGCCAGCAGCTTAGCGGAGGGGACGGATACGCAGTATTTT. Protein product: CASSLAEGTDTQYF.

This chain uses TRBV20-1 with TRBJ1-5; possibly TRBD1 for D (5 bases). Germline V lookup: CDR1 DFQATT, CDR2 SNEGSKA (reference sequence). Trimming pared 6 bases from V and 7 bases from J, leaving 16 bases between. The length of the CDR3 is 13 residues. DNA for the CDR3: TGCAGTGCCACCCCCTCGAGGGACCAGCCCCAGCATTTT. It yields the protein CSATPSRDQPQHF.

This clonotype is deemed medium-sized. V and J are TRBV7-3 and TRBJ2-1; TRBD2 matches at 10 bases. Unmatched junction bases numbered 5, after V lost 5 bases and J lost 4 bases. Per germline, CDR1 SGHTA and CDR2 FQGTGA. The CDR3 contains 15 residues. The CDR3 coding sequence is TGTGCCAGCAGCCTCGGGACTAGCGAGTACAATGAGCAGTTCTTC. Translated: CASSLGTSEYNEQFF.

This clonotype was counted at least ten times. The chain is built from TRBV9 and TRBJ2-7, with a weak D call TRBD2 (5 bases). Trimming stripped 4 bases from V and 0 bases from J, with 14 bases between. Per germline, CDR1 SGDLS and CDR2 YYNGEE. This CDR3 has 15 amino acids. The CDR3 reads CASSPSPGSSYEQYF. The DNA for the CDR3 is TGTGCCAGCAGCCCCTCACCGGGGAGCTCCTACGAGCAGTACTTC.

This clonotype was observed many times. V gene TRBV20-1 combines with J gene TRBJ1-1; 7 positions match TRBD1. Germline V CDR1 and CDR2: DFQATT, SNEGSKA (reference sequence). Unmatched junction bases numbered 3, after V lost 5 bases and J lost 0 bases. The CDR3 is 13 residues long. The CDR3 region is CSASDRLNTEAFF. The CDR3 DNA reads TGCAGTGCTTCGGACAGGCTGAACACTGAAGCTTTCTTT.

By its share, this clonotype is medium-sized (0.01 to 0.1%). V usage is TRBV20-1 and J usage is TRBJ2-5; D gene unclear. V was cut by 5 bases and J by 5 bases, with 12 bases left in between. CDR1 is DFQATT, CDR2 SNEGSKA, per germline (reference sequence). The CDR3 extends over 12 amino acids. For the CDR3, the DNA is TGCAGTGCTTGTCCAAGGCGGGAGACCCAGTACTTC. Translating gives CSACPRRETQYF.

The rearrangement links TRBV10-3 to TRBJ2-7; no firm D call. The CDR3 runs to 12 residues. V was cut by 6 bases and J by 6 bases, with 12 bases left in between. Per germline, CDR1 ENHRY and CDR2 SYGVKD. The CDR3 DNA follows: TGTGCCATCAGCCACGTCCGCGGCGAGCAGTACTTC. Translating it yields CAISHVRGEQYF.

This clonotype was seen ten or more times. V gene TRBV2 combines with J gene TRBJ2-1; D call uncertain. Germline V lookup: CDR1 SNHLY, CDR2 FYNNEI. Trimming shortened V by 6 bases and J by 0 bases, and 12 bases separated the two germline ends. This CDR3 has 15 residues. The chain's CDR3 is CASRQTSSSYNEQFF. Written as DNA, the CDR3 is TGTGCCAGCAGGCAGACTTCGAGCTCCTACAATGAGCAGTTCTTC.

A note on this clonotype: One base away lies a much larger clone, so this may be a sequencing read error. The gene calls are TRBV7-9 and TRBJ2-5; no clear D gene. CDR3 size: 12 residues. Germline-derived CDR1 and CDR2 are SEHNR and FQNEAQ (reference sequence). Trimming pared 7 bases from V and 3 bases from J, leaving 9 bases between. CDR3 residues: CASNLVEETQYF. CDR3 DNA sequence: TGTGCCAGCAACTTGGTGGAAGAGACCCAGTACTTC.

This clonotype was seen repeatedly, ten times or more. This chain links TRBV20-1 with TRBJ1-5; TRBD1 is a possible D gene (6 bases). The CDR3 is 20 residues long. V lost 0 bases and J 4 bases, leaving 28 bases between the germline ends. Germline CDR1 DFQATT, CDR2 SNEGSKA (reference sequence). The CDR3 DNA reads as TGCAGTGCTAGAGATTACCTCCGGCAGGGAGGAAGGGGGGGTAATCAGCCCCAGCATTTT. Encoded protein: CSARDYLRQGGRGGNQPQHF.

This clonotype was counted ten times or more. The rearrangement uses TRBV5-8 and TRBJ1-6; no definite D call. The germline V gene has CDR1 SGHTS and CDR2 YDEGEE. Trimming removed 4 bases at V and 7 bases at J, with 15 bases between. The CDR3 has 15 amino acids. As DNA, the CDR3 is TGTGCCAGCAGCGCCTGGCCGGAAAGAAATTCACCCCTCCACTTT. Its protein product is CASSAWPERNSPLHF.

The sample holds many counts of this clonotype. The gene calls are TRBV21-1 and TRBJ2-3; TRBD1 was called by the table and not checked on the DNA. TRBV21-1 is listed as a pseudogene. The CDR3 sequence is 16 residues long. In DNA, the CDR3 is TGTGCCAGCAGCAAAAGTCAGGGGTCTAGCACAGATACGCAGTATTTT. This encodes CASSKSQGSSTDTQYF.

This clonotype occurred many times. This chain uses TRBV12-3 or TRBV12-4 with TRBJ2-3; tentatively, D is TRBD1 or TRBD2 (6 bases each). V dropped 2 bases and J dropped 1 base, with 10 bases sitting between them. The CDR3 contains 15 residues. The DNA for the CDR3 is TGTGCCAGCAGTTTATGGGGGGCTGGCACAGATACGCAGTATTTT. It yields the protein CASSLWGAGTDTQYF.

This chain connects TRBV12-3 or TRBV12-4 to TRBJ1-2; the D is unclear. The CDR3 loop spans 14 amino acids. Trimming shortened V by 6 bases and J by 6 bases, and 17 bases separated the two germline ends. CDR3 in DNA: TGTGCCAGCAGCAACACTCCTTCTGGGCATGGCTACACCTTC. Encoded protein: CASSNTPSGHGYTF.

This clonotype was seen many times. The CDR3 sequence: CASSLMGGWSTDTQYF. Written as DNA, the CDR3 is TGTGCCAGCAGCTTAATGGGCGGGTGGAGCACAGATACGCAGTATTTT. This chain connects TRBV7-3 to TRBJ2-3; maybe TRBD2 (5 bases). Germline V lookup: CDR1 SGHTA, CDR2 FQGTGA. V was pared by 1 base and J by 0 bases, with 11 bases between. CDR3 length: 16 amino acids.

This clonotype showed up just a few times. The chain carries TRBV20-1 and TRBJ2-5; no clear D. Per germline, CDR1 DFQATT and CDR2 SNEGSKA (reference sequence). This CDR3 is built from 11 residues. Between the trimmed V and J ends, which lost 3 bases and 5 bases, there was a span of 7 bases. The CDR3 sequence: CSARNVETQYF. CDR3 nucleotide sequence: TGCAGTGCTAGGAACGTGGAGACCCAGTACTTC.

The sample holds many counts of this clonotype. The chain combines TRBV29-1 with TRBJ1-3, with TRBD1 as a possible D gene (6 bases). This CDR3 is 13 amino acids long. The V and J ends lost 0 bases and 4 bases respectively, with 7 bases between them. CDR1 is SQVTM, CDR2 ANQGSEA, per germline. CDR3 nucleotide sequence: TGCAGCGTTGAAGAGGGGGCAGGAAACACCATATATTTT. Translation gives CSVEEGAGNTIYF.